This TCR beta chain was captured in a study of blood T cells in healthy people across ages. Through a sample-barcoded 5' primer and a J-beta primer mix, a second PCR was run for roughly 7 to 11 cycles. Every single cDNA molecule received a tag from a template-switch adaptor with 12 random nucleotides. One entry per CDR3 protein results from TCRdb running MiXCR on the 5' RACE reads. This table has some 1.4 million distinct CDR3 sequences, 42% appearing once. Germline V gene data show CDR1 as MNHEY and CDR2 as SMNVEV (reference sequence). V shed 2 bases, J shed 4 bases, and the junction held 9 bases outside the gene matches. This CDR3 comprises 17 residues.

This sequence joins TRBV27 and TRBJ1-3; 9 bases match TRBD1. Sequencing input: blood. The TCR was taken from a woman under 30 in good health. The DNA for the CDR3 is TGTGCCAGCAGTTTACGGCCCGACAGGGGGGTAGGAAACACCATATATTTT. Residues: CASSLRPDRGVGNTIYF.